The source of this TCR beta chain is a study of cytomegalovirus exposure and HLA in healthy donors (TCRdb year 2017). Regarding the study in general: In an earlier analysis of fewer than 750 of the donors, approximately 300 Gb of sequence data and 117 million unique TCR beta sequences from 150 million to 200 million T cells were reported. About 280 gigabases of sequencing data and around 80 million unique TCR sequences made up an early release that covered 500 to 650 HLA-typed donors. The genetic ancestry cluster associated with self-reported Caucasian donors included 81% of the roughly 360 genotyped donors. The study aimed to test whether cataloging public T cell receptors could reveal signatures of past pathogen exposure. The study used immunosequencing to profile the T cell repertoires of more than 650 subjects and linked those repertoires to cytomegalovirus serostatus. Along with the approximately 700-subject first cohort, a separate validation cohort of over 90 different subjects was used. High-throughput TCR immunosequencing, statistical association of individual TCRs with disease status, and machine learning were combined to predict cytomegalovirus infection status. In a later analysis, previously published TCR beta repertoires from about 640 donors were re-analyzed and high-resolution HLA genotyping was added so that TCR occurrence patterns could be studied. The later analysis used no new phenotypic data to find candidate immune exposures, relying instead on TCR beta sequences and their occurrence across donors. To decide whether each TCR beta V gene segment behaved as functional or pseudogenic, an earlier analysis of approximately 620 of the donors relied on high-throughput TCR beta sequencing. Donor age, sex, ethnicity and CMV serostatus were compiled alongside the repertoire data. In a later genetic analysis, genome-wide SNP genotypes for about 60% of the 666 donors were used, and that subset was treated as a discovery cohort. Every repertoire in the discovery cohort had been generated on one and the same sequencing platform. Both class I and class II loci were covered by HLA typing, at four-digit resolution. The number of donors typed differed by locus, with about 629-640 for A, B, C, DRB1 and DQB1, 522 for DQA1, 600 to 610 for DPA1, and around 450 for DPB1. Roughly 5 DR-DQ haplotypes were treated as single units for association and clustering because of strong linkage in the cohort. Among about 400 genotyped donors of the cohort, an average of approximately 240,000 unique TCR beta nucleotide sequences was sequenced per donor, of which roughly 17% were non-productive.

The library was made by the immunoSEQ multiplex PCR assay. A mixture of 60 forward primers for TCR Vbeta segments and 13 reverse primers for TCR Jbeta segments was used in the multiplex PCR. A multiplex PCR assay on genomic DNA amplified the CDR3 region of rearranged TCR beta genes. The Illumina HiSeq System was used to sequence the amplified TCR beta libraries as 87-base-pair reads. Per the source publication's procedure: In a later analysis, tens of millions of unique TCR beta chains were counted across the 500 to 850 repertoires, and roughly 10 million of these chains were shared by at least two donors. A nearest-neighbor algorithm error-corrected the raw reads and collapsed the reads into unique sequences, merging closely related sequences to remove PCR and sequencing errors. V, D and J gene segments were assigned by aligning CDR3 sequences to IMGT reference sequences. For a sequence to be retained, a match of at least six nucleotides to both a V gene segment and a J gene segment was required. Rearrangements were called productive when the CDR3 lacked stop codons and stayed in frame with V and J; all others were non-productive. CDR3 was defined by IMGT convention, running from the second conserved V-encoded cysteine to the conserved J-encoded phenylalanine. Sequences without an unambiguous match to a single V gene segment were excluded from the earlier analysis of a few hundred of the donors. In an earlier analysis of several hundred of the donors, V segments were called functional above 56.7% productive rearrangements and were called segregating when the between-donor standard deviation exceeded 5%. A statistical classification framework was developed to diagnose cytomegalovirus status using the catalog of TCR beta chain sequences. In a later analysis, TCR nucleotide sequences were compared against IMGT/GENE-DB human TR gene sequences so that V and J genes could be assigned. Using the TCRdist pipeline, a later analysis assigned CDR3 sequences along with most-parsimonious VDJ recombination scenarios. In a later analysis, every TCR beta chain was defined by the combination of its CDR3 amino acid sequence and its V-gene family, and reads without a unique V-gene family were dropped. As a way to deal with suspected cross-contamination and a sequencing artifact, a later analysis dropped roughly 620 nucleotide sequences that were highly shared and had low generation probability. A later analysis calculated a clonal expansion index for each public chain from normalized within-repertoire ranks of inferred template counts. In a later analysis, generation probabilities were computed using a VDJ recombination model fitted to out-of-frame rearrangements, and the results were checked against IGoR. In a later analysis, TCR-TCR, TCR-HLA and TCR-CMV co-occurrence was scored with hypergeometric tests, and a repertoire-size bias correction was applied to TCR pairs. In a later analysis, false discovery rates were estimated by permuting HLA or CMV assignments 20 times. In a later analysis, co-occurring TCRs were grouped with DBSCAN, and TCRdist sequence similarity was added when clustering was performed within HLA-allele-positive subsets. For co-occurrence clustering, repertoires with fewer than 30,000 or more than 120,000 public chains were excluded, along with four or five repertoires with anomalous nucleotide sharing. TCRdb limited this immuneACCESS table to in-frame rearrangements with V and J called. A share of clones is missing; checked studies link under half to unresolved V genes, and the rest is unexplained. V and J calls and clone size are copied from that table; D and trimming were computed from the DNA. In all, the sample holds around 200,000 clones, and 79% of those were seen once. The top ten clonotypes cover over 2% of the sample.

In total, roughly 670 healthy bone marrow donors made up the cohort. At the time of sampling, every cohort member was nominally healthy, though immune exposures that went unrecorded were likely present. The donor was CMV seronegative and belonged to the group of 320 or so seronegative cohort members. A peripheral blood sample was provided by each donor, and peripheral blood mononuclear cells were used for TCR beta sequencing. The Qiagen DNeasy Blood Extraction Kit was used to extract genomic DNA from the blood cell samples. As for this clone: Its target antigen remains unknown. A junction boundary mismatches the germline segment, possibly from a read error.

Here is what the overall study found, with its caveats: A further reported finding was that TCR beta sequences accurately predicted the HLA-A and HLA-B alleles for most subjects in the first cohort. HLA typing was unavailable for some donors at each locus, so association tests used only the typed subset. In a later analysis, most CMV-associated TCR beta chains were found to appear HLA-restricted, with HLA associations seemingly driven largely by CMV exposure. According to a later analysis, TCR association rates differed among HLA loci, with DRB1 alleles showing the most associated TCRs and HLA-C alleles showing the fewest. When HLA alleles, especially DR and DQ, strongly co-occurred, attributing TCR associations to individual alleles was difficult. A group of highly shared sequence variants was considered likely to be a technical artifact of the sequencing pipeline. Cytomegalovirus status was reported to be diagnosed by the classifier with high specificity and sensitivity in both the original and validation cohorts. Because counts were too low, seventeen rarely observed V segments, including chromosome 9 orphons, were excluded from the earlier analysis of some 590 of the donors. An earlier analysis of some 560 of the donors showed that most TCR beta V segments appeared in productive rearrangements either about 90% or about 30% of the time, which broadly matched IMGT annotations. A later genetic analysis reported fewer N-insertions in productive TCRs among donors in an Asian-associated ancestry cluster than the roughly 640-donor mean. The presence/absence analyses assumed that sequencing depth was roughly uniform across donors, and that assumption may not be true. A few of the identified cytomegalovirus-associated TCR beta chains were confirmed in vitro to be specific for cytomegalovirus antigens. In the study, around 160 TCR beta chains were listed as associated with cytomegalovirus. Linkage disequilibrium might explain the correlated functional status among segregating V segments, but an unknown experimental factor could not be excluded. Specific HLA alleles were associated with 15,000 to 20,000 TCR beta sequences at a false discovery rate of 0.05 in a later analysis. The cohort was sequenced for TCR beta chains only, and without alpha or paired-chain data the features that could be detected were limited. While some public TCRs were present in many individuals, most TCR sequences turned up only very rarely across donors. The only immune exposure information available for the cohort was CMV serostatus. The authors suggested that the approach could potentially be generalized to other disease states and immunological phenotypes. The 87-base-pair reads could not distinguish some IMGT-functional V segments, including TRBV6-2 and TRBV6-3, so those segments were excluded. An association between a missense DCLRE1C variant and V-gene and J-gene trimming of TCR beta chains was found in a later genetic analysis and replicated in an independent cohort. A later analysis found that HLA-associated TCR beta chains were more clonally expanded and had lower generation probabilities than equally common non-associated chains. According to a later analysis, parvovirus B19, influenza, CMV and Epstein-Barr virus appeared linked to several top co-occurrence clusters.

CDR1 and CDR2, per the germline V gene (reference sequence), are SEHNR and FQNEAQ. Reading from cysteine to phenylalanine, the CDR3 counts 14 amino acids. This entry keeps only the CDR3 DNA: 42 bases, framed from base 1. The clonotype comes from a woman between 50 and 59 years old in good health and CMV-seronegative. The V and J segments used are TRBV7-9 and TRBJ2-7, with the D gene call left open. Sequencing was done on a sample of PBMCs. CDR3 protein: CSSSLMASSYEQYF. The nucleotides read TGTTCCAGCAGCTTAATGGCAAGCTCCTACGAGCAGTACTTC.